Listed below are T cell receptor beta chains from one sample, sequenced in a study of blood T cell repertoires in COVID-19. Generated by immunoSEQ multiplex PCR, the TCRdb table keeps only in-frame clones and is missing some. The profile shows 60,000 to 70,000 clones, approximately 78% of them singletons. The sequencing sample was made of peripheral blood. These receptors originate from a man aged 80 or over with acute or convalescent COVID-19. The CDR3 runs from the conserved cysteine through the conserved F or W. A D gene is named only where the DNA matches it firmly.

TRBD1,TRBV28,TRBJ2-7,CASSSPGTGGYEQYF
TRBD2,TRBV10-3,TRBJ2-4,CAISVSGGPDIQYF
NA,TRBV30,TRBJ1-1,CAWKKGQGNTEAFF
TRBD2,TRBV27,TRBJ2-7,CASSFLSGGGYEQYF
NA,TRBV25-1,TRBJ1-2,CASSELTAYGYTF
NA,TRBV2,TRBJ2-3,CASLRGDTQYF
NA,TRBV2,TRBJ2-7,CASSRNRLYEQYF
NA,TRBV19,TRBJ2-1,CASSILGEGEQFF
TRBD2,TRBV3-1/TRBV3-2,TRBJ2-1,CASSQERLAGDNEQFF
NA,TRBV21-1,TRBJ2-3,CASSKAETTNTDTQYF
NA,TRBV6-5,TRBJ2-3,CASGSVLPGTDTQYF
NA,TRBV7-2,TRBJ2-7,CASSSDSGKRGYEQYF
TRBD2,TRBV29-1,TRBJ2-5,CSVELAGGLKTQYF
NA,TRBV15,TRBJ2-5,CATSRRKTGWYQETQYF
NA,TRBV10-1,TRBJ1-5,CATRIGEDNQPQHF
NA,TRBV24-1,TRBJ2-2,CATSDLWQGGHTGELFF